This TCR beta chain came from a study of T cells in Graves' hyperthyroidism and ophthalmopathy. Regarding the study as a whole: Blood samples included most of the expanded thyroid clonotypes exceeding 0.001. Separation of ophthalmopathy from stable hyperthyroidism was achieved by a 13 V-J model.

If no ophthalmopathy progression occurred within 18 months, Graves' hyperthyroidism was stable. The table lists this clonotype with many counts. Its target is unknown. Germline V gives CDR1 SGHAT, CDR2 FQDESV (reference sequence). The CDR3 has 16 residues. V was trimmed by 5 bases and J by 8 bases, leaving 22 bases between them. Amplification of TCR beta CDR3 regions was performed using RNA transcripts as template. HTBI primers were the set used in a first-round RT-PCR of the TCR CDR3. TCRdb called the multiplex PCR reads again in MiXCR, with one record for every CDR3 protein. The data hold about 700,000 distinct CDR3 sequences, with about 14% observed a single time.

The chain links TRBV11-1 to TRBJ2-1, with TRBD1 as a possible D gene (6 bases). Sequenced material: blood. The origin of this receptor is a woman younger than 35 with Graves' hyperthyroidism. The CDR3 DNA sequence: TGTGCCAGCAGCCGAGGGGAACAGGGCGAATTATATGAGCAGTTCTTC. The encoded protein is CASSRGEQGELYEQFF. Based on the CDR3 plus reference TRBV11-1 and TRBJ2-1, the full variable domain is EAEVAQSPRYKITEKSQAVAFWCDPISGHATLYWYRQILGQGPELLVQFQDESVVDDSQLPKDRFSAERLKGVDSTLKIQPAELGDSAMYLCASSRGEQGELYEQFFGPGTRLTVL.